This TCR beta chain originates from a study of blood T cells in healthy people across ages. A J-beta primer mix and a sample-barcoded 5' primer were used in a second PCR of roughly 6 to 12 cycles. In TCRdb, the 5' RACE reads were re-called with MiXCR into one record per CDR3 protein. This sample has about 1.8 million distinct CDR3 sequences, with about 49% found just once. The receptor comes from a woman aged 40 to 50 in good health. Specimen: blood.

This CDR3 reads CASRFSGAGRDNEQFF. In nucleotides, the CDR3 is TGTGCCAGCCGATTTAGCGGGGCAGGGAGGGACAATGAGCAGTTCTTC. The genes are TRBV28 and TRBJ2-1; 8 positions match TRBD2. Germline V lookup: CDR1 MDHEN, CDR2 SYDVKM. The CDR3 runs to 16 residues. With 8 bases clipped from V and 5 bases from J, the junction kept 14 bases outside the gene matches.